This T cell receptor (beta chain) was captured by sequencing in a study of glioma-infiltrating T cells after dendritic cell vaccination. V dropped 0 bases and J dropped 3 bases, with 11 bases sitting between them. The CDR3 is 16 residues long. CDR1 and CDR2 from the germline V gene are MGHRA and YSYEKL. Using immunoSEQ multiplex PCR, the repertoire was profiled, and TCRdb retains in-frame clones only, with some absent. The sample lists under 100,000 clones, more than 75% occurring once. This specimen was blood, taken before dendritic cell vaccination. V usage is TRBV4-1 and J usage is TRBJ2-2; D gene uncertain. This receptor was identified in a human donor with glioblastoma. The CDR3 DNA reads as TGCGCCAGCAGCCAAGACCTGCGTCGGGACACCGGGGAGCTGTTTTTT. Translation gives CASSQDLRRDTGELFF.